The 4 T cell receptor beta chains below all came from one sample that was sequenced in a study of beta chain features in type 1 diabetes. General observations from the study: People with Type 1 diabetes carried modestly yet significantly shorter TCRB CDR3s in all four CD4+ subsets.

Every bit of the isolated RNA underwent reverse transcription, so sequencing read expressed TCRB transcripts. Sequenced by immunoSEQ multiplex PCR; TCRdb stores in-frame clones only, minus some. The sample gives 300,000 to 350,000 clones, roughly 14% of which show up once; roughly 0.016% is in the top ten. Their antigens remain unidentified. Sequences were obtained from naive CD4+ T cells from blood. The receptors were gathered from a woman under 30 with type 1 diabetes.

This clone was counted a few times. The chain links TRBV29-1 to TRBJ2-1; D gene ambiguous. CDR3 length: 12 residues. V lost 2 bases and J 12 bases, leaving 14 bases between the germline ends. Germline V gene lookup returns CDR1 SQVTM and CDR2 ANQGSEA. The CDR3: CSVESIPIGQFF. The CDR3 DNA reads TGCAGCGTTGAATCCATCCCTATCGGGCAGTTCTTC.

This clone was picked up a small number of times. V usage is TRBV30 and J usage is TRBJ1-1; 8 bases map to TRBD1. Germline V CDR1 and CDR2: GTSNPN, SVGIG (reference sequence). CDR3 length: 16 residues. The V segment lost 4 bases and the J segment 4 bases; nucleotides outside the gene matches: 14. CDR3: CAWNLGAGGSGTEAFF. The CDR3, as DNA: TGTGCCTGGAACCTTGGGGCAGGGGGCTCGGGCACTGAAGCTTTCTTT.

This clone was observed a handful of times. J is TRBJ2-5 and V is TRBV18, with D perhaps matching TRBD1 (6 bases). Trimming cost V 3 bases and J 0 bases, with 11 bases left between them. Per germline, CDR1 KGHSH and CDR2 LQKENI. The CDR3 contains 15 residues. The CDR3 protein is CASSPLTGNQETQYF. In DNA, the CDR3 is TGTGCCAGCTCACCCCTGACAGGAAACCAAGAGACCCAGTACTTC.

The rearrangement uses TRBV10-3 and TRBJ2-7; 7 bases agree with TRBD2. CDR1 is ENHRY, CDR2 SYGVKD, per germline. Unmatched junction bases numbered 13, after V lost 3 bases and J lost 5 bases. This CDR3 is 16 amino acids long. In nucleotides, the CDR3 is TGTGCCATCAGTGACTCGGGAGGCCCTAAGGTCAACGAGCAGTACTTC. It translates to CAISDSGGPKVNEQYF.